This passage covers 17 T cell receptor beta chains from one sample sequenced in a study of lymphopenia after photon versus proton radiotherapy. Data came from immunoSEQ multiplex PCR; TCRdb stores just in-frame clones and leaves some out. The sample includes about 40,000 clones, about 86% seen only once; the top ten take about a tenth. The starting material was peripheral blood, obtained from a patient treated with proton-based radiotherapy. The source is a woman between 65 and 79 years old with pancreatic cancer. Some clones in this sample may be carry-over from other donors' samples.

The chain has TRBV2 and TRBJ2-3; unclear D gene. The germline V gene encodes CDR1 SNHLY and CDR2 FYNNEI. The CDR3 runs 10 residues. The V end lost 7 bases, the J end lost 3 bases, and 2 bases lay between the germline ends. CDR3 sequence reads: CASTTDTQYF. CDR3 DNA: TGTGCCAGCACGACAGATACGCAGTATTTT.

The CDR3 DNA follows: TGTGCCTGGGACAGGGCATCTGGGGCCAACGTCCTGACTTTC. This sequence encodes CAWDRASGANVLTF. J is TRBJ2-6 and V is TRBV30; 7 bases are a match to TRBD1. This CDR3 has 14 amino acids. CDR1 is GTSNPN and CDR2 is SVGIG in the germline V gene (reference sequence). V lost 5 bases, J lost 1 base, and 2 bases stayed unmatched. The full variable domain, rest sourced from reference TRBV30 and TRBJ2-6, is SQTIHQWPATLVQPVGSPLSLECTVEGTSNPNLYWYRQAAGRGLQLLFYSVGIGQISSEVPQNLSASRPQDRQFILSSKKLLLSDSGFYLCAWDRASGANVLTFGAGSRLTVL.

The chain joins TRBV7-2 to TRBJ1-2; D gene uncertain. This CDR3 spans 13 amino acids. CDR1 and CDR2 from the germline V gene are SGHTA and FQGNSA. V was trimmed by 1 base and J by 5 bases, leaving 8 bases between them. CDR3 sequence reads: CASSLGSEYGYTF. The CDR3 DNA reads TGTGCCAGCAGCTTAGGCTCAGAATATGGCTACACCTTC. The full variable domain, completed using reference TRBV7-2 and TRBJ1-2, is GAGVSQSPSNKVTEKGKDVELRCDPISGHTALYWYRQSLGQGLEFLIYFQGNSAPDKSGLPSDRFSAERTGGSVSTLTIQRTQQEDSAVYLCASSLGSEYGYTFGSGTRLTVV.

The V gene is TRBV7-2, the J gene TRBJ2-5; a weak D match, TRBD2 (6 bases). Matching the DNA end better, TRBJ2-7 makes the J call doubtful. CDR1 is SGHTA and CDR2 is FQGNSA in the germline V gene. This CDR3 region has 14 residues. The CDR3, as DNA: TGTGCCAGCAGCTTATCGGAGGGCTCCTACGAGCAGTACTTC. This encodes CASSLSEGSYEQYF.

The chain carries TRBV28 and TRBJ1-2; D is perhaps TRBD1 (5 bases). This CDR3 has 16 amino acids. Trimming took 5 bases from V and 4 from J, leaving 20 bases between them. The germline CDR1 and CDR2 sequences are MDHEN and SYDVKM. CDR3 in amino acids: CASSPPGRAGSYGYTF. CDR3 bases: TGTGCCAGCAGTCCACCAGGACGTGCAGGGTCCTATGGCTACACCTTC.

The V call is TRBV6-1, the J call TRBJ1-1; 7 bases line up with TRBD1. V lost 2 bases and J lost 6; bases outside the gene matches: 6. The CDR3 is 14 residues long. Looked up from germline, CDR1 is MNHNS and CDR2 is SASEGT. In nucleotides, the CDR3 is TGTGCCAGCAGTGAAAGGGGGCGACAGGCTGAAGCTTTCTTT. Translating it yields CASSERGRQAEAFF.

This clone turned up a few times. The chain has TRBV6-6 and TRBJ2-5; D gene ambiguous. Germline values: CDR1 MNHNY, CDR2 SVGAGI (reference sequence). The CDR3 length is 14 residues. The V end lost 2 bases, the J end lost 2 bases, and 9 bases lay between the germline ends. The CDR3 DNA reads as TGTGCCAGCAGTTACCAGACGGGTCAAGAGACCCAGTACTTC. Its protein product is CASSYQTGQETQYF.

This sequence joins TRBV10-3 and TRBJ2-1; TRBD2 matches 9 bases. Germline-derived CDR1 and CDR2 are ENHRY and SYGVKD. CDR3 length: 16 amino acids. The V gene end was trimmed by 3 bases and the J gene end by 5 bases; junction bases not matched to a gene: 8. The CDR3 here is CAISDGAGGIDNEQFF. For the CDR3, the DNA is TGTGCCATCAGTGATGGGGCGGGAGGGATCGACAATGAGCAGTTCTTC.

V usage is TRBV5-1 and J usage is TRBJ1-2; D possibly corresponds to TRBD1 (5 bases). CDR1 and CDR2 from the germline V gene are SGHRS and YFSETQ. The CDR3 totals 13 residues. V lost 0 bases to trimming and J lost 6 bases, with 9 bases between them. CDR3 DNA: TGCGCCAGCAGCTTGGGGGGCGGCGATGGCTACACCTTC. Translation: CASSLGGGDGYTF.

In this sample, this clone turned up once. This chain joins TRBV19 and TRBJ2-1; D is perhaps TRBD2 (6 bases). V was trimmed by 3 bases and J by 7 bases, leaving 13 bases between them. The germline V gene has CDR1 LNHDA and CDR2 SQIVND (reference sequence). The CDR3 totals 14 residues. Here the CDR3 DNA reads TGTGCCAGTAGTATCGTAGCAGGGAGGAATGAGCAGTTCTTC. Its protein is CASSIVAGRNEQFF.

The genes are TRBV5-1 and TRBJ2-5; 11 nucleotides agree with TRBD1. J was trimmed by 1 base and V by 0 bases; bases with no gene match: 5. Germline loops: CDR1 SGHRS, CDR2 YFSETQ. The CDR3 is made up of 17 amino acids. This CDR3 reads CASSLVTGQGVQETQYF. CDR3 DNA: TGCGCCAGCAGCTTGGTCACGGGACAGGGGGTCCAAGAGACCCAGTACTTC.

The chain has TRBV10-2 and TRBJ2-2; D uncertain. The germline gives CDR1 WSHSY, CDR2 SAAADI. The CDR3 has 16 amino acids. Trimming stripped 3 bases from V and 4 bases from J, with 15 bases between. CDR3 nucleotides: TGCGCCAGCAGTGATAGTACCAGGTCGGGCACCGGGGAGCTGTTTTTT. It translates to CASSDSTRSGTGELFF.

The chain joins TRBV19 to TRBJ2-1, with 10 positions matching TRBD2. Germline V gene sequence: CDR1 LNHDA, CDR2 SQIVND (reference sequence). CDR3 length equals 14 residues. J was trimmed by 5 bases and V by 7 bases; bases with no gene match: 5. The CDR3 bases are TGTGCCAGTAAAGCGGGAGGGCTAAACAATGAGCAGTTCTTC. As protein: CASKAGGLNNEQFF.

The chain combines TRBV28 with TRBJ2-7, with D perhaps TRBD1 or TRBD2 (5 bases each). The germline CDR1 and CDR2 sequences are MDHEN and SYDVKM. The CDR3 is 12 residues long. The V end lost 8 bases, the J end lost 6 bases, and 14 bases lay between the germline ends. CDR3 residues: CASSVPGLEQYF. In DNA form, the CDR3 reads TGTGCCAGCTCGGTACCGGGGCTCGAGCAGTACTTC.

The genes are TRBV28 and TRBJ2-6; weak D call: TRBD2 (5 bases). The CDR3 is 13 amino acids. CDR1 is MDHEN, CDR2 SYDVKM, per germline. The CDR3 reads CASRGTGANVLTF. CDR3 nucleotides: TGTGCTTCTCGGGGTACCGGGGCCAACGTCCTGACTTTC.

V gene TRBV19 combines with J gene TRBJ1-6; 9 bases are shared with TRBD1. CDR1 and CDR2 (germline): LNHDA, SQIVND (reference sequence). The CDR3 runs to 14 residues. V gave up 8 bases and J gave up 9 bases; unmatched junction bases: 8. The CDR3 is CASSDRGRGSPLHF. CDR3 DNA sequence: TGTGCCAGTTCGGACAGGGGTCGTGGTTCACCCCTCCACTTT.

Written as DNA, the CDR3 is TGTGCCAGTAGTTCTACAGTGGGGGCAGGCGCTGAAGCTTTCTTT. Protein product: CASSSTVGAGAEAFF. The chain carries TRBV19 and TRBJ1-1; the D gene is possibly TRBD1 (6 bases). Per germline, CDR1 LNHDA and CDR2 SQIVND (reference sequence). The ends were cut back, 5 bases at V and 6 bases at J, with 19 bases in the middle. The CDR3 covers 15 residues.